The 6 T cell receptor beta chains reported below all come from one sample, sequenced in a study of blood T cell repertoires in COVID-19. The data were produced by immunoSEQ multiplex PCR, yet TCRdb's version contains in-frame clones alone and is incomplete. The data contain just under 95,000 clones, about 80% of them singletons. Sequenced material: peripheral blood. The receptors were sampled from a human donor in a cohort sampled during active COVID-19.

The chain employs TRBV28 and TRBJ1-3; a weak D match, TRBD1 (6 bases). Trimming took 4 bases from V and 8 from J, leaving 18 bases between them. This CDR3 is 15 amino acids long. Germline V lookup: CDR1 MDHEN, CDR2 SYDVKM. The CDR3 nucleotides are TGTGCCAGCAGTTCTCGAGGCAGGGGACGGGACACCATATATTTT. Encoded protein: CASSSRGRGRDTIYF.

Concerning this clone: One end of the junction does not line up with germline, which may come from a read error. In nucleotides, the CDR3 is TGTGCCAGTAGGATAGGCAGGTTCTACGAGCAGTACTTC. Protein: CASRIGRFYEQYF. The chain carries TRBV19 and TRBJ2-7; D unresolved. From germline, CDR1 is LNHDA and CDR2 SQIVND (reference sequence). The CDR3 totals 13 residues. The full variable domain, with the rest looked up from reference TRBV19 and TRBJ2-7, is DGGITQSPKYLFRKEGQNVTLSCEQNLNHDAMYWYRQDPGQGLRLIYYSQIVNDFQKGDIAEGYSVSREKKESFPLTVTSAQKNPTAFYLCASRIGRFYEQYFGPGTRLTVT.

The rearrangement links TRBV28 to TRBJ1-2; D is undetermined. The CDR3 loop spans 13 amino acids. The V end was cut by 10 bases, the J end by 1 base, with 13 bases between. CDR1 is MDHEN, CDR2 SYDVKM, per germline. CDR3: CAITSGLNYGYTF. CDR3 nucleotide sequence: TGTGCCATCACATCAGGCCTTAACTATGGCTACACCTTC.

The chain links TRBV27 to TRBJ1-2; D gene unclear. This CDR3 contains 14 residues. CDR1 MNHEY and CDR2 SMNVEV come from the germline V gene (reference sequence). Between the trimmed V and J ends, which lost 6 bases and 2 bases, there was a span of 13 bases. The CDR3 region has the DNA TGTGCCAGCAGCCCGTCCCAGGTGAACTATGGCTACACCTTC. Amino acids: CASSPSQVNYGYTF.

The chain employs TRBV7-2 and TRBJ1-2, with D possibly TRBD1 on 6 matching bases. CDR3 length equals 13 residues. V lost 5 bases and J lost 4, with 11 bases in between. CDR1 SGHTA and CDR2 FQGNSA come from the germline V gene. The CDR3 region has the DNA TGTGCCAGCAGCAACAGGGTTTCCTATGGCTACACCTTC. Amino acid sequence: CASSNRVSYGYTF.

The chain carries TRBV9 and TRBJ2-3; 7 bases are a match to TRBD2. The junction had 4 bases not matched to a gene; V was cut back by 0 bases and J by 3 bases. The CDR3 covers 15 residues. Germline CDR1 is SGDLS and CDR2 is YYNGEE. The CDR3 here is CASSVGGSGTDTQYF. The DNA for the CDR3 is TGTGCCAGCAGCGTAGGTGGTAGCGGGACAGATACGCAGTATTTT.